Below, 25 T cell receptor beta chains from the same sample are listed, as sequenced in a study of radiotherapy plus CTLA-4 blockade in lung cancer. Measured with immunoSEQ multiplex PCR; TCRdb has only the in-frame clones, and not every one. The profile shows 90,000 or so clones, roughly 85% of them singletons. The sample consisted of peripheral blood, taken from a patient treated with radiotherapy plus ipilimumab. These receptors originate from a human donor with non-small cell lung cancer who had stable disease on radiotherapy plus ipilimumab.

This chain joins TRBV30 and TRBJ2-5; 12 bases are a match to TRBD2. With V trimmed by 5 bases and J by 9 bases, 7 bases remained unmatched. The germline CDR1 and CDR2 sequences are GTSNPN and SVGIG (reference sequence). The CDR3 has 13 residues. For the CDR3, the DNA is TGTGCCTGGCGAGGACTAGCGGGGAAGCCCCAGTACTTC. This encodes CAWRGLAGKPQYF. Together with reference TRBV30 and TRBJ2-5, the CDR3 gives the full variable domain: SQTIHQWPATLVQPVGSPLSLECTVEGTSNPNLYWYRQAAGRGLQLLFYSVGIGQISSEVPQNLSASRPQDRQFILSSKKLLLSDSGFYLCAWRGLAGKPQYFGPGTRLLVL.

The V and J genes are TRBV10-1 and TRBJ1-5, with TRBD1 matching over 10 bases. The CDR3 runs to 14 residues. Germline V gene lookup returns CDR1 WNHNN and CDR2 SYGVQD (reference sequence). V was clipped by 3 bases and J by 7 bases; unmatched bases: 3. In nucleotides, the CDR3 is TGCGCCAGCAGTGAAGGACAGGGGGGACAGCCCCAGCATTTT. Translating it yields CASSEGQGGQPQHF.

The chain uses TRBV2 and TRBJ2-5; D might be TRBD1 (6 bases). Trimming pared 5 bases from V and 5 bases from J, leaving 21 bases between. The CDR3 runs 16 residues. CDR1 is SNHLY, CDR2 FYNNEI, per germline. This chain's CDR3 is CASSPNPRGNGETQYF. In DNA, the CDR3 is TGTGCCAGCAGTCCAAACCCGAGGGGGAATGGGGAGACCCAGTACTTC.

In its sample, this clone was seen a few times. This chain links TRBV6-1 with TRBJ1-2, with 8 positions matching TRBD1. This CDR3 has 13 residues. The V and J ends lost 4 bases and 7 bases, in that order; junction bases with no gene match: 5. CDR1 is MNHNS and CDR2 is SASEGT in the germline V gene. The CDR3 protein is CASSVGQGRGYTF. The CDR3 region has the DNA TGTGCCAGCAGTGTAGGACAGGGTCGTGGCTACACCTTC.

The rearrangement joins TRBV5-1 to TRBJ2-7, with TRBD2 matching over 12 bases. Per germline, CDR1 SGHRS and CDR2 YFSETQ. V lost 5 bases, J lost 5 bases, and 11 bases stayed unmatched. The CDR3 sequence is 16 residues long. The chain's CDR3 is CASSLGLAGSPNEQYF. In DNA form, the CDR3 reads TGCGCCAGCAGTCTCGGACTAGCGGGGAGTCCCAACGAGCAGTACTTC.

This clone was recorded only once. The J gene is TRBJ2-5, the V gene TRBV28; D not certain. Germline loops: CDR1 MDHEN, CDR2 SYDVKM. V gave up 3 bases and J gave up 0 bases, with 14 bases separating them. This CDR3 is 16 amino acids long. In DNA form, the CDR3 reads TGTGCCAGCAGTTTGGGTCGTGGTTTGTACCAAGAGACCCAGTACTTC. This encodes CASSLGRGLYQETQYF.

This sequence joins TRBV5-4 and TRBJ2-2; D gene ambiguous. V was pared by 4 bases and J by 5 bases, with 12 bases between. This CDR3 comprises 14 residues. Germline CDR1 and CDR2: SGHNT and YYREEE (reference sequence). The CDR3 sequence: CASSRTVGTGELFF. Written as DNA, the CDR3 is TGTGCCAGCAGCCGAACGGTGGGGACCGGGGAGCTGTTTTTT.

Comments on this clone: The germline gene is not matched at one end of the junction; a read error may be the cause. The chain couples TRBV7-7 to TRBJ1-6; 9 bases align to TRBD1. Germline V gene data show CDR1 as SSHAT and CDR2 as FNYEAQ (reference sequence). CDR3 size: 15 residues. The CDR3 bases are TGTGCTAGCAGCTTTGACAGGGGGAATAATTCACCCCTCCACTTT. This gives the protein CASSFDRGNNSPLHF.

This clone has only a few counts. The V and J genes are TRBV7-8 and TRBJ2-3; D is possibly TRBD1 or TRBD2 (5 bases each). Germline V gene lookup returns CDR1 SGHVS and CDR2 FQNEAQ. The CDR3 is 19 residues long. The V and J ends lost 1 base and 0 bases respectively, with 20 bases between them. The CDR3 reads CASSLVRGRSPLSTDTQYF. CDR3 bases: TGTGCCAGCAGCTTAGTGAGGGGCAGGAGTCCACTTAGCACAGATACGCAGTATTTT. Looking up the rest from reference TRBV7-8 and TRBJ2-3 gives the full variable domain: GAGVSQSPRYKVAKRGQDVALRCDPISGHVSLFWYQQALGQGPEFLTYFQNEAQLDKSGLPSDRFFAERPEGSVSTLKIQRTQQEDSAVYLCASSLVRGRSPLSTDTQYFGPGTRLTVL.

This clone was seen once. This chain uses TRBV7-6 with TRBJ1-4; TRBD1 is a possible D gene (5 bases). This CDR3 spans 14 amino acids. V was cut by 2 bases and J by 8 bases, with 12 bases left in between. Germline V gives CDR1 SGHVS, CDR2 FNYEAQ. Written as DNA, the CDR3 is TGTGCCAGCAGCTTACGGGACCGTGGGGAAAAACTGTTTTTT. Protein sequence: CASSLRDRGEKLFF.

This clone appeared a single time. The chain combines TRBV7-9 with TRBJ2-1; 14 nucleotides line up with TRBD2. V dropped 3 bases and J dropped 6; count of bases not matched to a gene: 7. The V gene's germline CDR1 is SEHNR and CDR2 FQNEAQ (reference sequence). CDR3 length equals 17 residues. Here the CDR3 reads CASSFAAGTSGSNEQFF. The CDR3, as DNA: TGTGCCAGCAGCTTCGCAGCCGGGACTAGCGGGAGCAATGAGCAGTTCTTC.

The V gene is TRBV11-3, the J gene TRBJ1-1, with D unresolved. V lost 3 bases to trimming and J lost 5 bases, with 7 bases between them. The CDR3 is 12 residues long. Germline CDR1 is SGHNT and CDR2 is YENEEA. The CDR3 DNA follows: TGTGCCAGCAGCTTCCAAGGAACTGAAGCTTTCTTT. Protein: CASSFQGTEAFF.

The sample holds one count of this clone. This chain uses TRBV28 with TRBJ2-1; TRBD2 might be the D (7 bases). CDR3 length: 14 residues. V lost 9 bases to trimming and J lost 4 bases, with 16 bases between them. CDR1 and CDR2 (germline): MDHEN, SYDVKM. For the CDR3, the DNA is TGTGCCAGTATTCGGCGGGGGCCTTACAATGAGCAGTTCTTC. It codes for CASIRRGPYNEQFF.

The J gene is TRBJ2-1, the V gene TRBV27; 11 bases map to TRBD2. This CDR3 contains 16 residues. V was clipped by 3 bases and J by 4 bases; unmatched bases: 5. Germline CDR1 is MNHEY and CDR2 is SMNVEV (reference sequence). In DNA form, the CDR3 reads TGTGCCAGCAGTTTTCTTAGCGGGAGGGTTTACAATGAGCAGTTCTTC. Translated, it gives CASSFLSGRVYNEQFF.

V usage is TRBV5-5 and J usage is TRBJ1-1; the D gene is possibly TRBD1 (5 bases). The CDR3 runs 16 residues. Between the trimmed V and J ends, which lost 2 bases and 0 bases, there was a span of 14 bases. Germline V CDR1 and CDR2: SGHKS, YYEKEE (reference sequence). Written as DNA, the CDR3 is TGTGCCAGCAGCTTCGGACAAGGGAGGGTGAACACTGAAGCTTTCTTT. It encodes CASSFGQGRVNTEAFF. The full variable domain, with the rest looked up from reference TRBV5-5 and TRBJ1-1, is DAGVTQSPTHLIKTRGQQVTLRCSPISGHKSVSWYQQVLGQGPQFIFQYYEKEERGRGNFPDRFSARQFPNYSSELNVNALLLGDSALYLCASSFGQGRVNTEAFFGQGTRLTVV.

The chain recombines TRBV5-4 with TRBJ1-5, with 8 bases aligning to TRBD1. Germline loops: CDR1 SGHNT, CDR2 YYREEE (reference sequence). With V trimmed by 5 bases and J by 7 bases, 14 bases remained unmatched. The CDR3 runs 16 residues. The DNA of the CDR3 is TGTGCCAGCAGTCCCGACCAGGGGGCGCAGGGGCAGCCCCAGCATTTT. Its translation: CASSPDQGAQGQPQHF.

The chain links TRBV10-2 to TRBJ2-2; a possible D gene is TRBD2 (6 bases). In germline, CDR1 is WSHSY, CDR2 SAAADI. The CDR3 runs to 13 residues. Trimming left V 7 bases short and J 7 bases short, with 13 bases between. The CDR3 protein is CASTMVRDGELFF. Here the CDR3 DNA reads TGCGCCAGCACGATGGTGCGGGACGGGGAGCTGTTTTTT.

The chain carries TRBV29-1 and TRBJ2-3, with 9 positions matching TRBD2. V shed 5 bases and J 1 base; nucleotides not matched to a gene: 7. This CDR3 contains 15 residues. Germline CDR1 is SQVTM and CDR2 is ANQGSEA. CDR3 sequence (DNA): TGCAGCGTTAAAGGTGCTAGCGGGGGCACAGATACGCAGTATTTT. Residues: CSVKGASGGTDTQYF.

The chain joins TRBV6-5 to TRBJ2-5; TRBD1 agrees at 8 bases. V shed 6 bases and J 3 bases; nucleotides not matched to a gene: 3. Germline V gene lookup returns CDR1 MNHEY and CDR2 SVGAGI. This CDR3 has 13 amino acids. The DNA of the CDR3 is TGTGCCAGCAGGACAGGGGCCGAAGAGACCCAGTACTTC. Residues: CASRTGAEETQYF.

The genes are TRBV16 and TRBJ1-1; D is unresolved. V lost 2 bases to trimming and J lost 1 base, with 8 bases between them. CDR1 is KGHSY, CDR2 FQNENV, per germline. The CDR3 is made up of 14 amino acids. The CDR3 here is CASSQGGSNTEAFF. The CDR3 DNA reads TGTGCCAGCAGCCAAGGCGGTTCGAACACTGAAGCTTTCTTT. Variable domain in full (rest from reference TRBV16 and TRBJ1-1): GEEVAQTPKHLVRGEGQKAKLYCAPIKGHSYVFWYQQVLKNEFKFLISFQNENVFDETGMPKERFSAKCLPNSPCSLEIQATKLEDSAVYFCASSQGGSNTEAFFGQGTRLTVV.

The J gene is TRBJ2-3, the V gene TRBV6-1; D not certain. The CDR3 loop spans 13 amino acids. Deletions cut 4 bases from V and 6 bases from J, with 11 bases between. Germline assignment: CDR1 MNHNS and CDR2 SASEGT. The CDR3 region has the DNA TGTGCCAGCAGTGGAGATCGAAAGGATACGCAGTATTTT. Translated: CASSGDRKDTQYF.

The gene calls are TRBV6-1 and TRBJ2-1; 8 nucleotides align to TRBD2. CDR3 length equals 16 residues. Per the germline V gene, CDR1 is MNHNS and CDR2 is SASEGT. V lost 2 bases and J lost 8; bases outside the gene matches: 11. The chain's CDR3 is CASSEYRSGGRDEQFF. The CDR3 DNA is TGTGCCAGCAGTGAATACCGAAGCGGGGGACGTGATGAGCAGTTCTTC.

V is TRBV28 and J is TRBJ1-4, with TRBD1 identical over 7 bases. Germline trimming cut 1 base from V and 8 bases from J; bases unmatched to any gene: 7. This CDR3 is built from 15 residues. CDR1 is MDHEN and CDR2 is SYDVKM in the germline V gene. CDR3 sequence reads: CASSLSQGGREKLFF. The DNA for the CDR3 is TGTGCCAGCAGTTTATCTCAGGGGGGGCGGGAAAAACTGTTTTTT.

This chain connects TRBV5-1 to TRBJ1-1; D unresolved. CDR1 and CDR2 (germline): SGHRS, YFSETQ. The CDR3 totals 13 residues. The ends were cut back, 4 bases at V and 2 bases at J, with 9 bases in the middle. DNA of the CDR3: TGCGCCAGCAGCGCGGACGGTAACACTGAAGCTTTCTTT. Translated, it gives CASSADGNTEAFF. Variable domain in full (rest from reference TRBV5-1 and TRBJ1-1): KAGVTQTPRYLIKTRGQQVTLSCSPISGHRSVSWYQQTPGQGLQFLFEYFSETQRNKGNFPGRFSGRQFSNSRSEMNVSTLELGDSALYLCASSADGNTEAFFGQGTRLTVV.

The chain links TRBV28 to TRBJ2-7; 11 nucleotides match TRBD2. The germline V gene encodes CDR1 MDHEN and CDR2 SYDVKM. V shed 6 bases and J 0 bases; nucleotides not matched to a gene: 7. This CDR3 spans 16 amino acids. The CDR3: CASSLLAGGSSYEQYF. The CDR3 region has the DNA TGTGCCAGCAGCCTTTTAGCGGGAGGGTCCTCCTACGAGCAGTACTTC.